The 2 T cell receptor beta chains listed next were all sequenced from one sample in a study of shared clonotypes between healthy human individuals. Clones were sequenced by immunoSEQ multiplex PCR, and TCRdb holds only the in-frame ones, with some missing. The table lists approximately 2.4 million clones, around 95% of them singletons, with approximately 0.13% in the top ten. Material: naive CD4+ T cells sorted from blood. Subset specified: CD45RA+ positively selected. The receptors were sampled from a man in his late teens or twenties in good health.

V and J are TRBV2 and TRBJ2-3; TRBD1 matches 9 bases. This CDR3 comprises 16 residues. V trimming: 2 bases; J trimming: 2 bases; junction bases outside the gene matches: 5. Germline V gene sequence: CDR1 SNHLY, CDR2 FYNNEI. The CDR3 spells CASSEIEQGATDTQYF. The CDR3 DNA is TGTGCCAGCAGTGAAATCGAACAGGGGGCCACAGATACGCAGTATTTT. The full variable domain, rest sourced from reference TRBV2 and TRBJ2-3, is EPEVTQTPSHQVTQMGQEVILRCVPISNHLYFYWYRQILGQKVEFLVSFYNNEISEKSEIFDDQFSVERPDGSNFTLKIRSTKLEDSAMYFCASSEIEQGATDTQYFGPGTRLTVL.

The V and J genes are TRBV19 and TRBJ2-5; D remains unclear. V was trimmed by 4 bases and J by 4 bases, leaving 7 bases between them. This CDR3 is 12 amino acids long. Looked up from germline, CDR1 is LNHDA and CDR2 is SQIVND (reference sequence). The CDR3 loop is CASSKDRETQYF. Written as DNA, the CDR3 is TGTGCCAGTAGTAAGGATAGAGAGACCCAGTACTTC.